What follows is one T cell receptor (beta chain) and its context. The protocol was immunoSEQ multiplex PCR, while the TCRdb copy is restricted to in-frame clones and leaves out a portion. The sample lists approximately 150,000 clones, approximately 88% occurring once. These data come from a study of T cell responses to AZD1222 COVID-19 vaccine. Study-wide context: Second-dose timings of about 4 or about 12 weeks were pooled.

The germline V gene has CDR1 LNHNV and CDR2 YYDKDF (reference sequence). The CDR3 is made up of 14 amino acids. J lost 7 bases, V lost 5 bases, and 5 bases had no gene match. This sequence originates from an adult in good health. The sequenced sample was peripheral blood, obtained on day 0 of AZD1222 vaccination. The chain couples TRBV15 to TRBJ1-6, with 7 bases fitting TRBD1. CDR3 protein: CATSRQGGNSPLHF. The CDR3 DNA reads as TGTGCCACCAGCCGGCAGGGGGGGAATTCACCCCTCCACTTT.